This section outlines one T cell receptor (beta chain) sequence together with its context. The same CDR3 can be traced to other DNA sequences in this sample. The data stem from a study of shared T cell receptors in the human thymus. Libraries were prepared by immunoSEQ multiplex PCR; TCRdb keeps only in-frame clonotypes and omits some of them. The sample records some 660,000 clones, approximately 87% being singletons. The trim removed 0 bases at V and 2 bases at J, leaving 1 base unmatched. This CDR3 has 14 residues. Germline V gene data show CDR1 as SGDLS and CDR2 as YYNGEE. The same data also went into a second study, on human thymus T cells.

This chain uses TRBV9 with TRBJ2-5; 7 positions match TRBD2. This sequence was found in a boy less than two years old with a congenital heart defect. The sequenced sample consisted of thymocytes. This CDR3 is CASSVGLAQETQYF. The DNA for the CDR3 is TGTGCCAGCAGCGTAGGACTAGCTCAAGAGACCCAGTACTTC.